This TCR beta chain came from a study of T cells in Graves' hyperthyroidism and ophthalmopathy. Trimming removed 5 bases at V and 7 bases at J, with 9 bases between. CDR1 SEHNR and CDR2 FQNEAQ come from the germline V gene (reference sequence). This CDR3 is 12 amino acids long. This clonotype came up many times. Using RNA transcripts as the source, TCR beta CDR3 regions were amplified. The HTBI primer set was used in a first-round RT-PCR of the TCR CDR3. TCRdb re-analysed the multiplex PCR reads in MiXCR, keeping a single row per CDR3 protein. Counted here are hundreds of thousands of distinct CDR3 sequences, roughly 15% occurring once; the ten biggest clones make up approximately 13%.

The rearrangement joins TRBV7-9 to TRBJ1-5, with no clear D. The specimen sequenced was blood. The receptor was isolated from a woman in her 50s with Graves' ophthalmopathy. This chain's CDR3 is CASSLQNQPQHF. In nucleotides, the CDR3 is TGTGCCAGCAGCCTACAAAACCAGCCCCAGCATTTT.